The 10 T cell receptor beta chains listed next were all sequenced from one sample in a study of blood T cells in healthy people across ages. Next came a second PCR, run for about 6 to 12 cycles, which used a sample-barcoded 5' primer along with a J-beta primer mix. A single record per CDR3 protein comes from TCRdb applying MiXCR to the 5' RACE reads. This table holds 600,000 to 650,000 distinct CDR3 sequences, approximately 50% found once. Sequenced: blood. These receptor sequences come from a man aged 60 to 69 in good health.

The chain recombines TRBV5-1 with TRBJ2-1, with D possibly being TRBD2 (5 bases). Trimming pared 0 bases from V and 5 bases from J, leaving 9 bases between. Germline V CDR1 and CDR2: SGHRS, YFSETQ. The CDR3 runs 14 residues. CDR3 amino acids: CASSLEGSDNEQFF. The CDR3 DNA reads TGCGCCAGCAGCTTGGAGGGTAGCGACAATGAGCAGTTCTTC.

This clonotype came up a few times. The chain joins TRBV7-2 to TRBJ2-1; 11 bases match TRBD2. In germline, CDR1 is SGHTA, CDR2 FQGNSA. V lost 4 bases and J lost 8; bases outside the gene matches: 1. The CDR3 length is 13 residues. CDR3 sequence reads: CASSSTSGDEQFF. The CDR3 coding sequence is TGTGCCAGCAGCTCGACTAGCGGGGATGAGCAGTTCTTC.

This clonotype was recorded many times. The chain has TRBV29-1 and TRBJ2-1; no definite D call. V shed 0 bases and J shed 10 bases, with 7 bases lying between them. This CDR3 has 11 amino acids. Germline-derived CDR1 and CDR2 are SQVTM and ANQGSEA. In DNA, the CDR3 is TGCAGCGTTGAAGAGGGAAGGGAGCAGTTCTTC. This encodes CSVEEGREQFF.

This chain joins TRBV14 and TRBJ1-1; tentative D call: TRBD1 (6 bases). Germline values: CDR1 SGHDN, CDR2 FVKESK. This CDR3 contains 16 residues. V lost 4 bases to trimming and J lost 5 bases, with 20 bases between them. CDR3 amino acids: CASSPLTGGPGTEAFF. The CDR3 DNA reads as TGTGCCAGCAGCCCACTAACGGGGGGCCCGGGGACTGAAGCTTTCTTT.

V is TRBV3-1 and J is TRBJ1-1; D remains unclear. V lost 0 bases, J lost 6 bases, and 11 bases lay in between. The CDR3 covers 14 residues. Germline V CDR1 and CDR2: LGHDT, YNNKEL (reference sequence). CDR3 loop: CASSQDPGHPEAFF. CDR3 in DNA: TGTGCCAGCAGCCAAGATCCGGGTCACCCTGAAGCTTTCTTT.

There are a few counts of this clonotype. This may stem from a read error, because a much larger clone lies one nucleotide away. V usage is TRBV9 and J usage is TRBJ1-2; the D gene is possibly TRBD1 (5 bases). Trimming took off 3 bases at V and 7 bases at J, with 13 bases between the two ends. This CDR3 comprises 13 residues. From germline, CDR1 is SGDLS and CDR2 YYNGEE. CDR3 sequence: CASSGGGVGGYTF. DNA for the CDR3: TGTGCCAGCAGCGGAGGAGGGGTTGGTGGCTACACCTTC. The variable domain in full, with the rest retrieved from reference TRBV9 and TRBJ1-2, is DSGVTQTPKHLITATGQRVTLRCSPRSGDLSVYWYQQSLDQGLQFLIQYYNGEERAKGNILERFSAQQFPDLHSELNLSSLELGDSALYFCASSGGGVGGYTFGSGTRLTVV.

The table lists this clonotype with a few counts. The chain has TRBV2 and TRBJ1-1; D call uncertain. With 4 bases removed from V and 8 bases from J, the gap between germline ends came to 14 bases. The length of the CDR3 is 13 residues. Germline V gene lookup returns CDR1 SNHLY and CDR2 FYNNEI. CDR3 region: CASSVRSTVEAFF. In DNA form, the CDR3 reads TGTGCCAGCAGTGTAAGATCTACCGTAGAAGCTTTCTTT.

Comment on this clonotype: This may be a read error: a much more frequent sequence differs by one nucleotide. The CDR3 nucleotides read TGTGCCATCCAGGGGGAGTCGAATTCACCCCCCCACTTT. This translates into CAIQGESNSPPHF. The chain links TRBV10-3 to TRBJ1-6, with 7 bases identical to TRBD1. Germline V gene data show CDR1 as ENHRY and CDR2 as SYGVKD. CDR3 length: 13 residues.

The DNA of the CDR3 is TGTGCTAGTGGTTTGGTGGCTAGCGGGGGGTACAATGAGCAGTACTTC. It is translated as CASGLVASGGYNEQYF. This chain joins TRBV12-5 and TRBJ2-1; 11 bases align to TRBD2. The tail of the sequence fits TRBJ2-7 better, so the J call may be wrong. This CDR3 spans 16 amino acids. Germline V gene sequence: CDR1 LGHNT, CDR2 FRNRAP.

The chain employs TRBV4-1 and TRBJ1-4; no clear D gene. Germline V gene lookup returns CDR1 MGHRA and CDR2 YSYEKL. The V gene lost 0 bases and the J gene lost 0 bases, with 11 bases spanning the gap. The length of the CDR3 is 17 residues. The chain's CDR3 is CASSQEVEDPTNEKLFF. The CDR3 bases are TGCGCCAGCAGCCAAGAGGTAGAGGACCCAACTAATGAAAAACTGTTTTTT.